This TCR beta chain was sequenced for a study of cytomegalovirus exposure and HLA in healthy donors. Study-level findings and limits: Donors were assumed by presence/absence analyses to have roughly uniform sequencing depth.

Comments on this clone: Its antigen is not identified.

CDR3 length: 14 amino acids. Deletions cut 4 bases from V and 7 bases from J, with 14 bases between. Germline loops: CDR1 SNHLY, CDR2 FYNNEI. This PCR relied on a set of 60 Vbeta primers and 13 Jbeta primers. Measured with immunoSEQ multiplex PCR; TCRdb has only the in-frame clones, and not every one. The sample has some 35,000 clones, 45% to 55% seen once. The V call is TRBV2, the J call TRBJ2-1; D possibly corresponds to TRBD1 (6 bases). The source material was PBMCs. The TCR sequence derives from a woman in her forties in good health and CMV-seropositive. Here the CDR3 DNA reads TGTGCCAGCAGTGTTACAGGGTATAGTAATGAGCAGTTCTTC. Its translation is CASSVTGYSNEQFF.